Below, one TCR beta chain is given with its context. In this sample, this clonotype turned up many times. Its antigen is currently not known. Base qualities are not provided; no much larger clone lies one nucleotide away. The data were taken from a study of blood T cells in healthy people across ages (dated by TCRdb to the mid-2010s). Context from the whole study: Template switching captured roughly one uniquely barcoded TCR beta cDNA molecule per two T cells in model experiments. Using deep sequencing normalized with unique cDNA molecular identifiers, the study measured how TCR beta repertoire diversity changes with age. Donors were grouped into four age groups: young (average 16 years), middle-aged (about 40), aged (around 56) and long-lived (about 90). To avoid experimental bias, donors of different ages were spread randomly across the sequencing lanes. Using the same blood draw, the study looked at two additional independent replicas of 1 million unique cDNA reads for two donors, one aged 18 to 30 and the other aged 80 or older.

What the study reported, not specific to this receptor: Donor CMV infection status was unknown, potentially confounding age-related changes in expanded clonotypes. Compared with the aged group, the long-lived group had more naive CD4+ T cells, fewer expanded clones and increased TCR diversity, a pattern suggesting age selection. Conclusive comparison of naive and antigen-experienced compartments was prevented by the profiling of bulk unsorted PBMCs. As age increased, observed TCR beta diversity per million T cells dropped in a roughly linear way, and a significant reduction was already evident by age 40. Observed TCR beta diversity correlated strongly with the percentage of naive T cells measured by flow cytometry. Estimates of total diversity based on one million sequenced T cells were considered lower bounds and underestimates.

Donors were under 40 systemically healthy Caucasian individuals from Russia aged about 6 to 100 years. Each donor gave 8 to 10 milliliters of peripheral blood, drawn into EDTA-treated Vacutainer tubes. Ficoll-Paque density-gradient centrifugation was used to isolate PBMCs, with at least 7 million per sample. Trizol reagent was used to extract total RNA from PBMCs, with at least 6 micrograms per sample. For every donor, an aliquot of PBMCs went through flow cytometry to measure the percentages of naive CD45RAhigh/CD27high T cells. After removal of 0 bases from V and 0 bases from J, the junction retains 6 bases not matched to a gene. The CDR3 spans 17 residues, from the cysteine through the phenylalanine. The sequence is cut down to CDR3 DNA, 51 bases in frame from base 1. Taken from the germline V gene (reference sequence), the CDR1 and CDR2 loops are MNHEY and SMNVEV. Library generation was performed with 5' RACE. A second PCR of roughly 7 to 11 cycles was performed with a sample-barcoded 5' primer and a J-beta primer mix. Each TCR beta cDNA molecule received a unique molecular identifier from a template-switch 5' adaptor carrying 12 random nucleotides. Each sample yielded at least 3 million CDR3-containing paired-end reads. The Mint cDNA synthesis kit, primed by a TRBC-specific oligonucleotide, was used to synthesize first-strand cDNA from all RNA. All cDNA was treated with uracil-DNA glycosylase and then went through a first 18-cycle PCR with the universal primers M1SS and BC2_uni_R. In the original analysis: For normalization, 1 million high-quality reads were randomly selected from each sample, with every read carrying a distinct molecular identifier. Instead of being binned into consensus sequences, reads that shared molecular identifiers were thrown out. MiTCR, with a Q25 quality threshold and the strictest error-elimination algorithm, was used for CDR3 identification, clonotype clustering and error correction. A nonparametric unseen species model with Euler transformation was used to estimate a lower bound on total TCR beta diversity. The public reads were run again by TCRdb, first through fastp at Q25 and then through MiXCR, and only productive beta chains were kept. Duplicate CDR3 protein sequences are folded into a single record with the most common DNA and genes. The V and J calls reflect TCRdb's pipeline rather than the authors' work. The sample data list 1.8 million or so distinct CDR3 sequences, and around 40% of these were observed just once. The ten largest clonotypes hold roughly 23% of the sample.

The sample comprised blood. The source of this sequence is a human donor in good health. The sequence is built from TRBV27 and TRBJ2-7, and 9 junction bases match TRBD1. The CDR3 region: CASSLSSGTGFSYEQYF. The bases are TGTGCCAGCAGTTTATCGTCCGGGACAGGGTTCTCCTACGAGCAGTACTTC.